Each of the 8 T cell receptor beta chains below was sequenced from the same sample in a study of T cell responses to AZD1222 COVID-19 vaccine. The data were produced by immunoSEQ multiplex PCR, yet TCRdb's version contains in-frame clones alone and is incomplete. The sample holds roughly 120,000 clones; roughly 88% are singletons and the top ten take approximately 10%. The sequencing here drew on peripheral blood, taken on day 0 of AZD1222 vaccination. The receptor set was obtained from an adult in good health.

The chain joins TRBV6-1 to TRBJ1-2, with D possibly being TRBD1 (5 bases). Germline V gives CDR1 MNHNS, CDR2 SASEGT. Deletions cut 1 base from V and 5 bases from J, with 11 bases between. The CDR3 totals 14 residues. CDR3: CASSEVRGVYGYTF. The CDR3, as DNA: TGTGCCAGCAGTGAAGTAAGAGGGGTTTATGGCTACACCTTC.

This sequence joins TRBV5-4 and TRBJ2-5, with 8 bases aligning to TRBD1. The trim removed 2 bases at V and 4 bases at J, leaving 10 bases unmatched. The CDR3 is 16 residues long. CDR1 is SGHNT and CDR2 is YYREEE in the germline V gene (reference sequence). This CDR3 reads CASSFRRRTGRETQYF. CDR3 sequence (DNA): TGTGCCAGCAGCTTTCGGCGCAGGACAGGGCGAGAGACCCAGTACTTC.

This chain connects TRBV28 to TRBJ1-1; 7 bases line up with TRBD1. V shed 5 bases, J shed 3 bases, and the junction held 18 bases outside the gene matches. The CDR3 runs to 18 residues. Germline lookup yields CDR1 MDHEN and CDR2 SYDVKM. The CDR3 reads CASSPWDHLTGVDTEAFF. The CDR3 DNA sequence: TGTGCCAGCAGTCCCTGGGACCATTTAACAGGGGTTGACACTGAAGCTTTCTTT. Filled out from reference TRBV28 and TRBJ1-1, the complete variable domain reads DVKVTQSSRYLVKRTGEKVFLECVQDMDHENMFWYRQDPGLGLRLIYFSYDVKMKEKGDIPEGYSVSREKKERFSLILESASTNQTSMYLCASSPWDHLTGVDTEAFFGQGTRLTVV.

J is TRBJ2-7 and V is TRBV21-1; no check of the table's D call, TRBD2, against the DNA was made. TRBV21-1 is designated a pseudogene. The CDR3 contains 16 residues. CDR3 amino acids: CASSRGPAALLYEQYF. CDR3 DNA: TGTGCCAGCAGCAGAGGTCCGGCAGCTTTGCTATACGAGCAGTACTTC.

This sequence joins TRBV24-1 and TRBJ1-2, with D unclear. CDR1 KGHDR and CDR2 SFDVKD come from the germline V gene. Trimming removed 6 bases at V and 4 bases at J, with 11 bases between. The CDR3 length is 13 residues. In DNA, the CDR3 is TGTGCCACCAGTAGAGGGTTAAGCTATGGCTACACCTTC. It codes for CATSRGLSYGYTF.

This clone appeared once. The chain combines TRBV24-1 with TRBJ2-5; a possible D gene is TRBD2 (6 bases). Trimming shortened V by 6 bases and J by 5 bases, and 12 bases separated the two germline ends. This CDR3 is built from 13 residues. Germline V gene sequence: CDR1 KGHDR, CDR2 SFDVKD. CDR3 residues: CATSTAGRETQYF. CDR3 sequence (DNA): TGTGCCACCAGTACTGCGGGAAGGGAGACCCAGTACTTC.

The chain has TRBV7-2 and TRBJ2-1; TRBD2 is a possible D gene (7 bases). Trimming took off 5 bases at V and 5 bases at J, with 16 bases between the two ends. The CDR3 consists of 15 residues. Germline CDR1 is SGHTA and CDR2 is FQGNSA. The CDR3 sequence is CASSPQRGGNNEQFF. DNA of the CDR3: TGTGCCAGCAGCCCCCAGAGGGGGGGGAACAATGAGCAGTTCTTC. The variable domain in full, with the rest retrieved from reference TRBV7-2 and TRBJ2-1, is GAGVSQSPSNKVTEKGKDVELRCDPISGHTALYWYRQSLGQGLEFLIYFQGNSAPDKSGLPSDRFSAERTGGSVSTLTIQRTQQEDSAVYLCASSPQRGGNNEQFFGPGTRLTVL.

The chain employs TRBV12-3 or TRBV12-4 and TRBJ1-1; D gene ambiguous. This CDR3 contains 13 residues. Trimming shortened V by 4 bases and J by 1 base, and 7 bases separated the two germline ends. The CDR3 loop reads CASSYRQNTEAFF. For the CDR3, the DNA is TGTGCCAGCAGTTATCGACAGAACACTGAAGCTTTCTTT.